Shown below are 25 T cell receptor beta chains from a single sample sequenced in a study of Graves' ophthalmopathy and Graves' hyperthyroidism. Amplification from RNA transcripts yielded the TCR beta CDR3 regions. First-round RT-PCR employed HTBI primers, with a second-round multiplex PCR after it. TCRdb independently ran MiXCR on the multiplex PCR reads; one entry per CDR3 protein. The data show some 410,000 distinct CDR3 sequences, with around 21% seen just once and roughly 3% held by the top ten. Sample: peripheral blood. The receptor set was obtained from a woman in her late teens or twenties with stable Graves' hyperthyroidism.

In its sample, this clonotype was seen a few times. The V gene is TRBV28, the J gene TRBJ1-5; D not certain. Germline CDR1 is MDHEN and CDR2 is SYDVKM. The CDR3 has 15 residues. With 3 bases removed from V and 0 bases from J, the gap between germline ends came to 9 bases. The CDR3 protein is CASSLWQVSNQPQHF. The CDR3 DNA follows: TGTGCCAGCAGTTTGTGGCAGGTTAGCAATCAGCCCCAGCATTTT. The variable domain in full, with the rest retrieved from reference TRBV28 and TRBJ1-5, is DVKVTQSSRYLVKRTGEKVFLECVQDMDHENMFWYRQDPGLGLRLIYFSYDVKMKEKGDIPEGYSVSREKKERFSLILESASTNQTSMYLCASSLWQVSNQPQHFGDGTRLSIL.

This clonotype showed up many times. V usage is TRBV9 and J usage is TRBJ2-2; D might be TRBD2 (6 bases). The CDR3 length is 15 residues. Germline CDR1 is SGDLS and CDR2 is YYNGEE. Trimming left V 4 bases short and J 4 bases short, with 14 bases between. CDR3: CASSPSDYPTGELFF. The CDR3 DNA follows: TGTGCCAGCAGCCCATCGGACTACCCCACCGGGGAGCTGTTTTTT.

This clonotype was picked up many times. V and J are TRBV25-1 and TRBJ2-5; the D gene is possibly TRBD2 (6 bases). This CDR3 has 14 residues. Germline assignment: CDR1 MGHDK and CDR2 SYGVNS. The V end lost 2 bases, the J end lost 5 bases, and 12 bases lay between the germline ends. CDR3 region: CASSETDSGETQYF. Written as DNA, the CDR3 is TGTGCCAGCAGTGAAACCGACAGCGGGGAGACCCAGTACTTC. Based on the CDR3 plus reference TRBV25-1 and TRBJ2-5, the full variable domain is EADIYQTPRYLVIGTGKKITLECSQTMGHDKMYWYQQDPGMELHLIHYSYGVNSTEKGDLSSESTVSRIRTEHFPLTLESARPSHTSQYLCASSETDSGETQYFGPGTRLLVL.

This clonotype was seen at least ten times. The V call is TRBV18, the J call TRBJ1-1; 8 bases line up with TRBD1. The V gene end was trimmed by 3 bases and the J gene end by 1 base; junction bases not matched to a gene: 4. The V gene's germline CDR1 is KGHSH and CDR2 LQKENI. The CDR3 is made up of 15 amino acids. The CDR3 DNA is TGTGCCAGCTCACCTTATGGGACAGGGAACACTGAAGCTTTCTTT. It encodes CASSPYGTGNTEAFF.

This clonotype appeared a few times. The V and J genes are TRBV20-1 and TRBJ2-7; possibly TRBD1 or TRBD2 for D (7 bases each). CDR3 size: 15 residues. The V gene lost 2 bases and the J gene lost 6 bases, with 20 bases spanning the gap. Germline V gives CDR1 DFQATT, CDR2 SNEGSKA (reference sequence). The CDR3 loop reads CSARNPQGGTVEQYF. CDR3 nucleotides: TGCAGTGCTAGAAATCCGCAGGGGGGGACTGTCGAGCAGTACTTC.

This clonotype occurred many times. The V and J genes are TRBV5-1 and TRBJ2-5; D is unclear. The CDR3 loop spans 14 amino acids. V was trimmed by 5 bases and J by 5 bases, leaving 16 bases between them. The V gene's germline CDR1 is SGHRS and CDR2 YFSETQ. The CDR3 DNA sequence: TGCGCCAGCAGAAATCGAGGAATCCAGGAGACCCAGTACTTC. This translates into CASRNRGIQETQYF.

The V call is TRBV15, the J call TRBJ2-4; 7 nucleotides line up with TRBD1. Trimming at V came to 6 bases and at J to 10 bases, leaving 6 bases not matched to a gene. This CDR3 contains 12 residues. Germline V gene data show CDR1 as LNHNV and CDR2 as YYDKDF (reference sequence). Written as DNA, the CDR3 is TGTGCCACCAGGAGGACAGGCGATATTCAGTACTTC. Amino acids: CATRRTGDIQYF.

This clonotype was seen at least ten times. The chain carries TRBV5-1 and TRBJ1-1; D not resolved. Germline CDR1 is SGHRS and CDR2 is YFSETQ. V lost 0 bases and J lost 2, with 17 bases in between. CDR3 length: 17 amino acids. CDR3 residues: CASSLAWVGQDNTEAFF. The CDR3 DNA is TGCGCCAGCAGCTTGGCGTGGGTAGGGCAGGACAACACTGAAGCTTTCTTT.

The V call is TRBV6-5, the J call TRBJ2-2; 7 bases align to TRBD2. Germline assignment: CDR1 MNHEY and CDR2 SVGAGI. The CDR3 sequence is 17 residues long. Trimming took 0 bases from V and 6 from J; bases not matched to a gene: 10. The CDR3 bases are TGTGCCAGCAGTTACTCGTCTCACGGGGGGACCGCCGGGGAGCTGTTTTTT. Its translation is CASSYSSHGGTAGELFF.

This clonotype occurred many times. The chain joins TRBV18 to TRBJ2-2; the D is unclear. The V and J ends lost 1 base and 7 bases respectively, with 4 bases between them. The CDR3 extends over 12 amino acids. CDR1 is KGHSH and CDR2 is LQKENI in the germline V gene. CDR3 region: CASSPLGGELFF. The CDR3 DNA reads as TGTGCCAGCTCACCACTTGGCGGGGAGCTGTTTTTT.

J is TRBJ2-5 and V is TRBV6-1; D possibly uses TRBD1 or TRBD2 (6 bases each). CDR3 size: 14 residues. Germline V CDR1 and CDR2: MNHNS, SASEGT. V lost 3 bases and J lost 5, with 13 bases in between. This chain's CDR3 is CASSEAWGAETQYF. The CDR3 DNA reads as TGTGCCAGCAGTGAGGCGTGGGGGGCGGAGACCCAGTACTTC.

In its sample, this clonotype was seen many times. This sequence joins TRBV7-2 and TRBJ2-7; TRBD1 or TRBD2 may be the D gene (5 bases each). V was trimmed by 5 bases and J by 3 bases, leaving 17 bases between them. This CDR3 region has 15 residues. In germline, CDR1 is SGHTA, CDR2 FQGNSA. The CDR3 bases are TGTGCCAGCAGCGTCGACTGGGACGGTGGCTACGAGCAGTACTTC. As protein: CASSVDWDGGYEQYF. Filled out from reference TRBV7-2 and TRBJ2-7, the complete variable domain reads GAGVSQSPSNKVTEKGKDVELRCDPISGHTALYWYRQSLGQGLEFLIYFQGNSAPDKSGLPSDRFSAERTGGSVSTLTIQRTQQEDSAVYLCASSVDWDGGYEQYFGPGTRLTVT.

This clonotype was seen at least ten times. The chain joins TRBV18 to TRBJ2-7; 7 nucleotides align to TRBD2. CDR1 KGHSH and CDR2 LQKENI come from the germline V gene. Trimming at V came to 2 bases and at J to 2 bases, leaving 6 bases not matched to a gene. The CDR3 is 15 residues long. CDR3 coding DNA: TGTGCCAGCTCACCAGGTATAGCGGGTACCTACGAGCAGTACTTC. Its protein product is CASSPGIAGTYEQYF.

This clonotype was picked up many times. The chain carries TRBV6-1 and TRBJ1-1; D call uncertain. V lost 7 bases to trimming and J lost 0 bases, with 9 bases between them. This CDR3 region has 13 residues. CDR1 is MNHNS, CDR2 SASEGT, per germline. The CDR3 DNA reads as TGTGCCAGCACCGGAAGCTTGAACACTGAAGCTTTCTTT. It translates to CASTGSLNTEAFF.

V and J are TRBV12-3 or TRBV12-4 and TRBJ1-2, with D possibly being TRBD1 (5 bases). The CDR3 is 15 residues long. V lost 3 bases and J 8 bases, leaving 19 bases between the germline ends. As DNA, the CDR3 is TGTGCCAGCAGTTTTTCCGGGACTGCGATGAGGGGCTACACCTTC. As protein: CASSFSGTAMRGYTF.

This clonotype was picked up many times. The chain carries TRBV24-1 and TRBJ2-5; D not certain. The germline gives CDR1 KGHDR, CDR2 SFDVKD. The CDR3 is 11 residues long. The V and J ends lost 2 bases and 5 bases respectively, with 2 bases between them. The CDR3 coding sequence is TGTGCCACCAGTGATTGGGAGACCCAGTACTTC. Protein sequence: CATSDWETQYF.

This clonotype was counted at least ten times. The chain has TRBV28 and TRBJ2-7; D is unresolved. Germline V gene data show CDR1 as MDHEN and CDR2 as SYDVKM. V was pared by 6 bases and J by 0 bases, with 12 bases between. The CDR3 extends over 14 amino acids. Here the CDR3 reads CASRLQSSSYEQYF. Written as DNA, the CDR3 is TGTGCCAGCAGATTACAGAGCAGCTCCTACGAGCAGTACTTC.

This clonotype was observed a few times. This sequence joins TRBV19 and TRBJ1-2; D is uncertain. This CDR3 is built from 13 residues. The V gene's germline CDR1 is LNHDA and CDR2 SQIVND (reference sequence). V lost 7 bases and J lost 4, with 13 bases in between. In DNA form, the CDR3 reads TGTGCCAGTACCTCGACGGCCGGCTATGGCTACACCTTC. Its translation is CASTSTAGYGYTF.

The table lists this clonotype with many counts. The CDR3, as DNA: TGTGCCAGCAGCTTAGCCGGACCCTATGGCTACACCTTC. Translation gives CASSLAGPYGYTF. This chain joins TRBV11-1 and TRBJ1-2; D call uncertain. V lost 0 bases to trimming and J lost 4 bases, with 6 bases between them. CDR1 and CDR2 from the germline V gene are SGHAT and FQDESV (reference sequence). The CDR3 loop spans 13 amino acids. Full variable domain (rest looked up from reference TRBV11-1 and TRBJ1-2): EAEVAQSPRYKITEKSQAVAFWCDPISGHATLYWYRQILGQGPELLVQFQDESVVDDSQLPKDRFSAERLKGVDSTLKIQPAELGDSAMYLCASSLAGPYGYTFGSGTRLTVV.

Many counts were recorded for this clonotype. V is TRBV20-1 and J is TRBJ2-7; TRBD2 aligns across 7 bases. This CDR3 region has 14 residues. The V and J ends lost 0 bases and 3 bases, in that order; junction bases with no gene match: 5. The germline gives CDR1 DFQATT, CDR2 SNEGSKA (reference sequence). The CDR3 DNA sequence: TGCAGTGCTAGAGATGGGGGACTACACTACGAGCAGTACTTC. As protein: CSARDGGLHYEQYF.

Ten or more counts support this clonotype. The rearrangement joins TRBV20-1 to TRBJ2-7, with D unresolved. There are 12 residues in the CDR3. Germline CDR1 and CDR2: DFQATT and SNEGSKA (reference sequence). The V and J ends lost 3 bases and 4 bases respectively, with 10 bases between them. The CDR3 reads CSASYREYEQYF. The CDR3 nucleotides read TGCAGTGCTAGTTACAGAGAATACGAGCAGTACTTC.

This clonotype was seen many times. The CDR3 is CASNQQGAGNTEAFF. The DNA of the CDR3 is TGTGCCAGCAACCAACAGGGGGCGGGAAACACTGAAGCTTTCTTT. This chain uses TRBV6-1 with TRBJ1-1; 9 nucleotides agree with TRBD1. Germline V gene lookup returns CDR1 MNHNS and CDR2 SASEGT. With V trimmed by 7 bases and J by 2 bases, 8 bases remained unmatched. This CDR3 is built from 15 residues.

This clonotype was detected many times. The V gene is TRBV29-1, the J gene TRBJ1-2; D might be TRBD1 (6 bases). This CDR3 region has 13 residues. From germline, CDR1 is SQVTM and CDR2 ANQGSEA. V was trimmed by 7 bases and J by 3 bases, leaving 15 bases between them. The CDR3 DNA follows: TGCAGCGCCCTGAGCGGACAGCACTATGGCTACACCTTC. This encodes CSALSGQHYGYTF.

This chain joins TRBV7-2 and TRBJ1-2, with D tentatively TRBD1 (5 bases). CDR1 and CDR2 from the germline V gene are SGHTA and FQGNSA. This CDR3 is 14 amino acids long. V was shortened by 4 bases and J by 5 bases, with 14 bases between the two germline ends. This chain's CDR3 is CASSSWGGTYGYTF. The CDR3 region has the DNA TGTGCCAGCAGCTCCTGGGGGGGAACGTATGGCTACACCTTC.

This clonotype was detected many times. The chain carries TRBV6-1 and TRBJ2-7; tentatively, D is TRBD2 (6 bases). With 6 bases removed from V and 4 bases from J, the gap between germline ends came to 16 bases. This CDR3 spans 14 amino acids. Germline CDR1 MNHNS, CDR2 SASEGT. The CDR3 loop is CASSRQRAAYEQYF. CDR3 sequence (DNA): TGTGCCAGCAGCCGTCAGCGGGCAGCTTACGAGCAGTACTTC.